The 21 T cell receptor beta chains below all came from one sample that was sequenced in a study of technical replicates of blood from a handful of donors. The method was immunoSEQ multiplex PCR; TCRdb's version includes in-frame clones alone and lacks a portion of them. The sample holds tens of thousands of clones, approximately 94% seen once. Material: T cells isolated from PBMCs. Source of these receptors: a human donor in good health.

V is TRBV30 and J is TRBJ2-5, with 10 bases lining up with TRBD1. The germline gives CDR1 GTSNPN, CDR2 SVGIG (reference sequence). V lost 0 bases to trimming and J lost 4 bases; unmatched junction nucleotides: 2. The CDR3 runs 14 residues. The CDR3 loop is CAWSVGTGAETQYF. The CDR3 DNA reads TGTGCCTGGAGTGTAGGGACAGGGGCAGAGACCCAGTACTTC.

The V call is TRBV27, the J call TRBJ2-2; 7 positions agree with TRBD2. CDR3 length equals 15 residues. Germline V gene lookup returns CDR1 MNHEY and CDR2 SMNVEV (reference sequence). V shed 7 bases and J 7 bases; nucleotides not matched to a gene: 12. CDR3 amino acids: CASMRGGRAVGELFF. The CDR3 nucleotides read TGTGCCAGCATGAGGGGTGGGAGGGCCGTCGGGGAGCTGTTTTTT.

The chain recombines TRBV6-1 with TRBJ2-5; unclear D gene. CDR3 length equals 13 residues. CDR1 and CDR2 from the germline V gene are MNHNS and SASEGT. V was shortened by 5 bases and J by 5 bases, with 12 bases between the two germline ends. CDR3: CASSPHGVETQYF. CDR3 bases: TGTGCCAGCAGTCCCCACGGAGTGGAGACCCAGTACTTC.

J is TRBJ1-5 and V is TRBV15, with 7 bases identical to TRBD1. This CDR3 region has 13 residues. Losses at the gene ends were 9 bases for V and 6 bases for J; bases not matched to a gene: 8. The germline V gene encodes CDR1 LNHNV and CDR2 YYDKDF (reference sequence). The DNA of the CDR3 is TGTGCCACGAGTCACAGGGGTGGTCAGCCCCAGCATTTT. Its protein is CATSHRGGQPQHF. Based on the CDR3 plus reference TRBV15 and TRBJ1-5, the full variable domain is DAMVIQNPRYQVTQFGKPVTLSCSQTLNHNVMYWYQQKSSQAPKLLFHYYDKDFNNEADTPDNFQSRRPNTSFCFLDIRSPGLGDTAMYLCATSHRGGQPQHFGDGTRLSIL.

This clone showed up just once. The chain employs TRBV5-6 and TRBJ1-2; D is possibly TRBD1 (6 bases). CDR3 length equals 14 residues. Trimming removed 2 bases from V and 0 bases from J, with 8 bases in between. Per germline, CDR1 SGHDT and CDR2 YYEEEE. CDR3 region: CASSFAGANYGYTF. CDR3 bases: TGTGCCAGCAGCTTTGCAGGGGCTAACTATGGCTACACCTTC.

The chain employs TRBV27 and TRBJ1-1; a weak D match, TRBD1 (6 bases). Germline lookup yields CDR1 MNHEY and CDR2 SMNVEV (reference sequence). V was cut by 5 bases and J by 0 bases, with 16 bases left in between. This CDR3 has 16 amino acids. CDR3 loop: CASSQYLDSVNTEAFF. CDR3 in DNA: TGTGCCAGCAGTCAATATTTGGACAGTGTGAACACTGAAGCTTTCTTT.

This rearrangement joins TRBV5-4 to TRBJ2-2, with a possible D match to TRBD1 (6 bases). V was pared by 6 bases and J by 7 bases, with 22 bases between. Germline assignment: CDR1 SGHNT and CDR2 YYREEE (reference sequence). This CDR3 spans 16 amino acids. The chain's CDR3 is CASTMENRAPGGELFF. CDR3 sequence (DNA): TGTGCCAGCACCATGGAGAACAGGGCTCCCGGCGGGGAGCTGTTTTTT.

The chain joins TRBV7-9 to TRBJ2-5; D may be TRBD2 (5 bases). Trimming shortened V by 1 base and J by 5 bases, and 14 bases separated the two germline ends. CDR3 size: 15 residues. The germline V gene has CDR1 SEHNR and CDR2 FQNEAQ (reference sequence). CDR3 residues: CASSLGTGPGETQYF. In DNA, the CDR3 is TGTGCCAGCAGCTTAGGGACCGGCCCGGGGGAGACCCAGTACTTC. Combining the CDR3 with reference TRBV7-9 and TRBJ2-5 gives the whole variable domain DTGVSQNPRHKITKRGQNVTFRCDPISEHNRLYWYRQTLGQGPEFLTYFQNEAQLEKSRLLSDRFSAERPKGSFSTLEIQRTEQGDSAMYLCASSLGTGPGETQYFGPGTRLLVL.

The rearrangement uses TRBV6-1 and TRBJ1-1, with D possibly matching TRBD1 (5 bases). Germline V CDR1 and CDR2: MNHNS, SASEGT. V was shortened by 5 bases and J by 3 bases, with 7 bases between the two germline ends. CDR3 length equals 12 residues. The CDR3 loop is CASSPRDTEAFF. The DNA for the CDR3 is TGTGCCAGCAGTCCCAGGGACACTGAAGCTTTCTTT.

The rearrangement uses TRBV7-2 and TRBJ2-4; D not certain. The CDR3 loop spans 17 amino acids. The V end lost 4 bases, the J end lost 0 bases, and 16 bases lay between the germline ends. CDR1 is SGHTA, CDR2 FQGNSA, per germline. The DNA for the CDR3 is TGTGCCAGCAGCTGGGTAGGCGGAGCTCTAGCCAAAAACATTCAGTACTTC. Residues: CASSWVGGALAKNIQYF.

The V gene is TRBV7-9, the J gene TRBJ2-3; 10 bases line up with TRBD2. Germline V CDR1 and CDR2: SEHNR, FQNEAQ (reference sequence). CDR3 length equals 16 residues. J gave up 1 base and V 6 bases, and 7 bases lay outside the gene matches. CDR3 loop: CASRTPGTSGTDTQYF. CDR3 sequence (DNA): TGTGCCAGCAGAACCCCCGGGACTAGCGGCACAGATACGCAGTATTTT.

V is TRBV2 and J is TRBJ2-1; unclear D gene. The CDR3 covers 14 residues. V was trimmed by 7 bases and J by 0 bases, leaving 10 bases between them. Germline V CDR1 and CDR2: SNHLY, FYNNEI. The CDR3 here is CASIPESSYNEQFF. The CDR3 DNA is TGTGCCAGCATCCCTGAGAGCTCCTACAATGAGCAGTTCTTC. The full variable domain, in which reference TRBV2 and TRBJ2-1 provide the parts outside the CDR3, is EPEVTQTPSHQVTQMGQEVILRCVPISNHLYFYWYRQILGQKVEFLVSFYNNEISEKSEIFDDQFSVERPDGSNFTLKIRSTKLEDSAMYFCASIPESSYNEQFFGPGTRLTVL.

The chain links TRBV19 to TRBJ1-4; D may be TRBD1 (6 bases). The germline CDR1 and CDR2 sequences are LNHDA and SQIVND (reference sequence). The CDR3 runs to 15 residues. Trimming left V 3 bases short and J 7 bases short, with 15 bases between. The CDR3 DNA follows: TGTGCCAGTAGTATGGTCAGGGGCGAGGGTGAAAAACTGTTTTTT. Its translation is CASSMVRGEGEKLFF.

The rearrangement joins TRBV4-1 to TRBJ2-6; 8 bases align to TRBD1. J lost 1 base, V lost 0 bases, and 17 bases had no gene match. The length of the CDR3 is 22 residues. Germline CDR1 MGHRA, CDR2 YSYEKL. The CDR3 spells CASSQDAGGVYSSISGANVLTF. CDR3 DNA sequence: TGCGCCAGCAGCCAAGACGCAGGGGGCGTTTACTCATCTATATCTGGGGCCAACGTCCTGACTTTC.

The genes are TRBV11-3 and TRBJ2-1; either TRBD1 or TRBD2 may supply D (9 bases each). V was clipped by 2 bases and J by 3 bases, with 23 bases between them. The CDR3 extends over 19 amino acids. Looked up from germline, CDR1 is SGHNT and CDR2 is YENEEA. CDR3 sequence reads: CASSLSGQGIAGVYNEQFF. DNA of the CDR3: TGTGCCAGCAGCTTATCGGGACAGGGCATAGCGGGGGTCTACAATGAGCAGTTCTTC.

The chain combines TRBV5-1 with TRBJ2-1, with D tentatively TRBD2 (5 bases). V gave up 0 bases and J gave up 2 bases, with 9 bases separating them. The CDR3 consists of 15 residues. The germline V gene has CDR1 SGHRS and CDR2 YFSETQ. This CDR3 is CASSLEGSAYNEQFF. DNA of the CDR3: TGCGCCAGCAGCTTGGAGGGTAGCGCCTACAATGAGCAGTTCTTC.

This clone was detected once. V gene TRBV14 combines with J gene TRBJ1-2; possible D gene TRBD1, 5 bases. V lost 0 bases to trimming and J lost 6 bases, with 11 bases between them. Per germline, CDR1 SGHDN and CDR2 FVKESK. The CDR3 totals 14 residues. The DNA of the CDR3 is TGTGCCAGCAGCCAAGATTTGTCGGGGGATGGCTACACCTTC. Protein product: CASSQDLSGDGYTF.

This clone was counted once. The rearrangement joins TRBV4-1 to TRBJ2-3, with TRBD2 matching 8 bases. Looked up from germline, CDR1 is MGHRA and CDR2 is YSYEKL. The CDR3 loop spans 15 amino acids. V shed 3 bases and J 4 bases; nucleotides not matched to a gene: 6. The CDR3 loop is CASSHVGGVPDTQYF. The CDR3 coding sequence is TGCGCCAGCAGCCACGTCGGGGGGGTCCCAGATACGCAGTATTTT.

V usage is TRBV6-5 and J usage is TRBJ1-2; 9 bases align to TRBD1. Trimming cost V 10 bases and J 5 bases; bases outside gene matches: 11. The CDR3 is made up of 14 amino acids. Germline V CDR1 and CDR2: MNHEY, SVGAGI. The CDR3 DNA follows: TGTGCCACAAAAATCCCCGGGACAGGGTATGGCTACACCTTC. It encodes CATKIPGTGYGYTF.

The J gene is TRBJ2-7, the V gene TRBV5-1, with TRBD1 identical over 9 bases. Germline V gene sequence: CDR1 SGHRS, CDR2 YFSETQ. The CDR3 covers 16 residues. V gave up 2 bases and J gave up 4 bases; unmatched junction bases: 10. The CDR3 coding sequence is TGCGCCAGCAGCTTCGCGGACAGGGGTCGAAGATACGAGCAGTACTTC. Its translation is CASSFADRGRRYEQYF. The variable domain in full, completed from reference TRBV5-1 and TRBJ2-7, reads KAGVTQTPRYLIKTRGQQVTLSCSPISGHRSVSWYQQTPGQGLQFLFEYFSETQRNKGNFPGRFSGRQFSNSRSEMNVSTLELGDSALYLCASSFADRGRRYEQYFGPGTRLTVT.

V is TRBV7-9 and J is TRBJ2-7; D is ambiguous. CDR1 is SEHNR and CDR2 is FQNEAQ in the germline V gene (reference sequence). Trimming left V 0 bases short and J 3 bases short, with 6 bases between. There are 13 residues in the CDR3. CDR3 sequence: CASSLAHSYEQYF. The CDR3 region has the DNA TGTGCCAGCAGCTTAGCACACAGCTACGAGCAGTACTTC.